These 13 T cell receptor beta chains originate from one sample sequenced in a study of low-dose radiotherapy and immunotherapy resistance in tumors. Priming of first-strand cDNA relied on TRAV- and TRBV-specific primers (covering alpha and beta chains). The authors ran 15 to 20 PCR cycles to amplify TCRs with a constant-region primer and V-primer adapter. TCRdb independently ran MiXCR on the reads; one entry per CDR3 protein. This table holds some 100,000 distinct CDR3 sequences, 20% to 25% found once. Time point defined: after trial treatment. Treatment reported: LDRT plus nivolumab, ipilimumab, low-dose cyclophosphamide and aspirin (RACIN trial). The starting material was PBMCs, obtained after low-dose radiotherapy plus immunotherapy. The receptor set was obtained from a female donor with ovarian cancer.

At least ten counts were recorded for this clonotype. The chain is built from TRBV18 and TRBJ1-4; weak D call: TRBD1 (5 bases). The CDR3 is made up of 15 amino acids. Per the germline V gene, CDR1 is KGHSH and CDR2 is LQKENI. V was shortened by 3 bases and J by 7 bases, with 15 bases between the two germline ends. CDR3 sequence reads: CASSPGGIRIEKLFF. For the CDR3, the DNA is TGTGCCAGCTCACCGGGGGGAATTAGGATTGAAAAACTGTTTTTT. The full variable domain, with the rest looked up from reference TRBV18 and TRBJ1-4, is NAGVMQNPRHLVRRRGQEARLRCSPMKGHSHVYWYRQLPEEGLKFMVYLQKENIIDESGMPKERFSAEFPKEGPSILRIQQVVRGDSAAYFCASSPGGIRIEKLFFGSGTQLSVL.

This clonotype was recorded at least ten times. The chain couples TRBV10-3 to TRBJ2-7; 9 nucleotides agree with TRBD1. CDR3 size: 14 residues. V gave up 4 bases and J gave up 4 bases; unmatched junction bases: 5. Germline V lookup: CDR1 ENHRY, CDR2 SYGVKD. In DNA, the CDR3 is TGTGCCATCAGTGGAGGGACAGGGCGATACGAGCAGTACTTC. This sequence encodes CAISGGTGRYEQYF.

V is TRBV7-3 and J is TRBJ2-3; 9 nucleotides align to TRBD2. This CDR3 has 18 residues. Germline CDR1 SGHTA, CDR2 FQGTGA. Trimming at V came to 5 bases and at J to 4 bases, leaving 16 bases not matched to a gene. The CDR3: CASSRIGTSIRGADTQYF. The CDR3 bases are TGTGCCAGCAGCCGCATCGGGACTAGCATCCGAGGGGCAGATACGCAGTATTTT.

This clonotype was recorded at least ten times. This rearrangement joins TRBV6-2 or TRBV6-3 to TRBJ2-2; D may be TRBD1 (7 bases). V lost 7 bases and J 2 bases, leaving 17 bases between the germline ends. Germline CDR1 and CDR2: MNHEY and SVGEGT. The CDR3 has 16 residues. CDR3 in DNA: TGTGCCAGCACCCAAGGTGGAGGGGGCAACACCGGGGAGCTGTTTTTT. Its translation: CASTQGGGGNTGELFF.

The chain employs TRBV5-3 and TRBJ2-3; 7 positions agree with TRBD1. TRBV5-3 is treated as an ORF (open reading frame) with a function not yet certain. Trimming took 8 bases from V and 2 from J; bases not matched to a gene: 8. This CDR3 is 14 amino acids long. CDR3 coding DNA: TGTGCCAGCAGTCGACAGGGATACACAGATACGCAGTATTTT. Translated: CASSRQGYTDTQYF.

With regard to this clonotype: This sequence is one base from a far larger clone and is likely a read error. The chain recombines TRBV5-4 with TRBJ2-5; 11 bases fit TRBD2. The germline CDR1 and CDR2 sequences are SGHNT and YYREEE (reference sequence). The CDR3 spans 14 residues. Trimming removed 9 bases from V and 11 bases from J; junction bases left unmatched: 15. The CDR3 loop is CATTSGIGEVEQYF. The CDR3 nucleotides are TGTGCCACGACTAGCGGGATAGGGGAGGTAGAGCAGTACTTC. The entire variable domain, with the rest obtained from reference TRBV5-4 and TRBJ2-5, is as follows: ETGVTQSPTHLIKTRGQQVTLRCSSQSGHNTVSWYQQALGQGPQFIFQYYREEENGRGNFPPRFSGLQFPNYSSELNVNALELDDSALYLCATTSGIGEVEQYFGPGTRLLVL.

The V gene is TRBV7-2, the J gene TRBJ2-5; a possible D gene is TRBD1 (5 bases). V lost 5 bases and J lost 3, with 10 bases in between. Germline V gives CDR1 SGHTA, CDR2 FQGNSA. The CDR3 totals 13 residues. In DNA form, the CDR3 reads TGTGCCAGCAGCAAAGGGGATAAAGAGACCCAGTACTTC. Its protein product is CASSKGDKETQYF. The full variable domain, with the rest looked up from reference TRBV7-2 and TRBJ2-5, is GAGVSQSPSNKVTEKGKDVELRCDPISGHTALYWYRQSLGQGLEFLIYFQGNSAPDKSGLPSDRFSAERTGGSVSTLTIQRTQQEDSAVYLCASSKGDKETQYFGPGTRLLVL.

This clonotype appeared many times. V and J are TRBV10-3 and TRBJ2-7; D gene unclear. Germline CDR1 reads ENHRY; CDR2 reads SYGVKD. The CDR3 loop spans 14 amino acids. Between the trimmed V and J ends, which lost 6 bases and 0 bases, there was a span of 12 bases. Here the CDR3 DNA reads TGTGCCATCAGAGAACCAGGTACCTCCTACGAGCAGTACTTC. Translated, it gives CAIREPGTSYEQYF.

The J gene is TRBJ2-7, the V gene TRBV7-9, with TRBD1 identical over 9 bases. This CDR3 region has 14 residues. V trimming: 8 bases; J trimming: 4 bases; junction bases outside the gene matches: 9. The germline gives CDR1 SEHNR, CDR2 FQNEAQ (reference sequence). In DNA form, the CDR3 reads TGTGCCAGCTGCCCGGGGACAGGGAATTACGAGCAGTACTTC. The encoded protein is CASCPGTGNYEQYF.

Note on this clonotype: A far larger clone lies a single base away; this is likely a read error. The chain combines TRBV13 with TRBJ2-1; D is unclear. Germline loops: CDR1 PRHDT, CDR2 FYEKMQ (reference sequence). CDR3 length: 13 residues. DNA for the CDR3: TGTGCCTGCAGTGTCCGCAGAGACAATGAGCAGTTCTTC. Translating gives CACSVRRDNEQFF.

This clonotype was counted between two and nine times. The V and J genes are TRBV6-5 and TRBJ2-7, with TRBD1 matching 8 bases. The CDR3 sequence is 13 residues long. The trim removed 6 bases at V and 3 bases at J, leaving 4 bases unmatched. CDR1 and CDR2 (germline): MNHEY, SVGAGI. Here the CDR3 DNA reads TGTGCCAGCAGCCGGACAGGGAACTACGAGCAGTACTTC. Translated, it gives CASSRTGNYEQYF.

This clonotype was counted many times. This chain joins TRBV6-6 and TRBJ2-3; TRBD2 is a possible D gene (5 bases). V shed 4 bases and J shed 0 bases, with 14 bases lying between them. The CDR3 runs to 16 residues. In germline, CDR1 is MNHNY, CDR2 SVGAGI (reference sequence). CDR3 amino acids: CASSSIHGGSTDTQYF. The CDR3 nucleotides are TGTGCCAGCAGTTCCATCCACGGCGGGAGCACAGATACGCAGTATTTT.

This clonotype was recorded at least ten times. The rearrangement links TRBV7-9 to TRBJ1-2; D is undetermined. The CDR3 runs 14 residues. V shed 1 base and J shed 2 bases, with 8 bases lying between them. From germline, CDR1 is SEHNR and CDR2 FQNEAQ (reference sequence). CDR3 coding DNA: TGTGCCAGCAGCTTAGGGACGGCCAACTATGGCTACACCTTC. It yields the protein CASSLGTANYGYTF.